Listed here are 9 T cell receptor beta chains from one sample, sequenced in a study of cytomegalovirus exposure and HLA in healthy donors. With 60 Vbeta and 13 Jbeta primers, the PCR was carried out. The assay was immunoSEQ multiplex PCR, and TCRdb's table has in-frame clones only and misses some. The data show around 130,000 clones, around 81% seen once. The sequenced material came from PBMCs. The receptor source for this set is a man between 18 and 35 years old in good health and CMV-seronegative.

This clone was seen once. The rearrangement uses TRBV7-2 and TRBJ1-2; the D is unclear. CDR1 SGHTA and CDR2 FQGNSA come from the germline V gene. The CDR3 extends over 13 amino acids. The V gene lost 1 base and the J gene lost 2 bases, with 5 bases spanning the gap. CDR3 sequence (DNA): TGTGCCAGCAGCTTAGACGGGAACTATGGCTACACCTTC. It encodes CASSLDGNYGYTF.

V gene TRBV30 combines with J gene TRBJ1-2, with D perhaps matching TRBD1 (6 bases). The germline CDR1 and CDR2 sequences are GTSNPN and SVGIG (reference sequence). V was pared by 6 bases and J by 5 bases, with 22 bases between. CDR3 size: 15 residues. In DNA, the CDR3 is TGTGCCTGCGAAAACGGCAGGGGATTACAATATGGCTACACCTTC. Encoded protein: CACENGRGLQYGYTF. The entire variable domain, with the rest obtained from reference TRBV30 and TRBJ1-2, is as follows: SQTIHQWPATLVQPVGSPLSLECTVEGTSNPNLYWYRQAAGRGLQLLFYSVGIGQISSEVPQNLSASRPQDRQFILSSKKLLLSDSGFYLCACENGRGLQYGYTFGSGTRLTVV.

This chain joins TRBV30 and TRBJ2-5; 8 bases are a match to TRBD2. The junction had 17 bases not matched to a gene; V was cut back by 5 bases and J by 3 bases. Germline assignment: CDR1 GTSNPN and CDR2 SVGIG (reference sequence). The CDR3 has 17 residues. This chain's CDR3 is CAWGRSRGGATKETQYF. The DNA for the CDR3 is TGTGCCTGGGGCCGTAGTCGGGGGGGGGCCACAAAAGAGACCCAGTACTTC. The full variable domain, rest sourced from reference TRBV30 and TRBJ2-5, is SQTIHQWPATLVQPVGSPLSLECTVEGTSNPNLYWYRQAAGRGLQLLFYSVGIGQISSEVPQNLSASRPQDRQFILSSKKLLLSDSGFYLCAWGRSRGGATKETQYFGPGTRLLVL.

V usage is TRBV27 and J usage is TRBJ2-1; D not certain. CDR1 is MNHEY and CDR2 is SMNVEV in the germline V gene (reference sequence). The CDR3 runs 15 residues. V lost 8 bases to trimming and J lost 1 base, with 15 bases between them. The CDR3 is CASSNPYLSYNEQFF. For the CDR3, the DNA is TGTGCCAGCTCGAACCCATATCTATCCTACAATGAGCAGTTCTTC.

The CDR3 DNA follows: TGTGCCAGCAGCCAAGTTCTAGCGGGGCCCTACAATGAGCAGTTCTTC. Translating it yields CASSQVLAGPYNEQFF. The V and J genes are TRBV14 and TRBJ2-1; 9 bases are a match to TRBD2. This CDR3 spans 16 amino acids. CDR1 SGHDN and CDR2 FVKESK come from the germline V gene. The ends lost 1 base at V and 2 bases at J; junction bases unmatched: 3.

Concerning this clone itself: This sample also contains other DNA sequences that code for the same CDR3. In DNA, the CDR3 is TGCAGCGTTTACAGGGCTGATATCGGGGAGCTGTTTTTT. Protein sequence: CSVYRADIGELFF. The chain is built from TRBV29-1 and TRBJ2-2; tentative D call: TRBD1 (6 bases). The CDR3 sequence is 13 residues long. Trimming left V 5 bases short and J 7 bases short, with 14 bases between. Germline V lookup: CDR1 SQVTM, CDR2 ANQGSEA.

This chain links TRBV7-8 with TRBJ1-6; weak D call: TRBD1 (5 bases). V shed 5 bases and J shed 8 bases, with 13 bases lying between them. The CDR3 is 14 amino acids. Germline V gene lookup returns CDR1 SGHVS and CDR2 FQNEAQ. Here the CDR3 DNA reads TGTGCCAGCAGCCAACGACAGCCTTATTCACCCCTCCACTTT. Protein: CASSQRQPYSPLHF.

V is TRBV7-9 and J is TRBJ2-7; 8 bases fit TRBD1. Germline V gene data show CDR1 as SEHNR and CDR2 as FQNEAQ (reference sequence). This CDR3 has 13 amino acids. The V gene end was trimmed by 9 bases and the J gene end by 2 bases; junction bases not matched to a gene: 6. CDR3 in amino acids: CARRQGRPYEQYF. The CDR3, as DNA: TGTGCCAGGAGACAGGGGAGGCCCTACGAGCAGTACTTC.

CDR3 region: CASSYDAGGYTF. CDR3 bases: TGTGCCAGCAGTTACGACGCAGGTGGCTACACCTTC. This chain uses TRBV6-5 with TRBJ1-2; no clear D. V dropped 2 bases and J dropped 7 bases, with 8 bases sitting between them. This CDR3 contains 12 residues. CDR1 is MNHEY and CDR2 is SVGAGI in the germline V gene.